This T cell receptor beta chain was identified during a study of shared clonotypes between healthy human individuals (dated by TCRdb to 2018 to 2021). Regarding the study in general: The cohort comprised two women and a few men aged 18 to 49 years. Libraries were prepared and TCR repertoires were sequenced by different laboratories using diverse techniques, in order to increase sequencing depth and limit assay-specific biases. Each donor's leukapheresis produced roughly between roughly 0.85 and 9.5 billion PBMCs. To estimate repertoire size and how much clonotype sharing occurs between individuals, the study deeply sequenced the blood TCR repertoires of five or six healthy adults.

Using the deep immunoSEQ assay, multiplex PCR amplified TCR CDR3 regions from genomic DNA. Extracted genomic DNA from each cell subset was spread evenly across all wells of several immunoSEQ 96-well plates, with each plate serving as a replicate. For unsorted PBMC, each replicate PCR was loaded with approximately 300 ng genomic DNA, equivalent to 30,000 or so T cell genomes. Unsorted PBMC genomic DNA was sequenced across ten immunoSEQ deep assay plates. Purified libraries were quantified with a Qubit 3.0 fluorometer, sized on a Bioanalyzer 2100, and re-quantified with the KAPA Library Quantification kit. Each immunoSEQ 96-well plate was sequenced on its own single-read 150-cycle Illumina NextSeq 550 flow cell. From the authors' description of their analysis: Because the immunoSEQ output held only junctional sequences and lacked quality scores, the filtering could not match the filtering applied to full-length reads. Sequences were annotated with PyIR, a Python wrapper for IgBLAST v1.9, and V/J genes and CDR3 were assigned using IMGT germline references. Reads with weak V/J assignments (E-value above 1e-6), missing CDR3, stop codons, out-of-frame junctions, or ambiguous translated residues were removed. V3J clonotypes were defined as sequences sharing an identical inferred V gene, J gene, and CDR3 amino acid sequence. Percentage overlap between repertoires was calculated by dividing the number of shared unique clonotypes by the size of the smaller repertoire. RTK rarefaction, the Chao1 estimator, and Recon v2.1 estimates of unobserved clonotypes were used to assess repertoire richness. This immuneACCESS table, as held by TCRdb, lists in-frame sequences with V and J called but not all clones. Of the missing ones, under half trace to an unresolved V gene in checked studies; the others have no known cause. Clone size and the V and J calls come from that table; the DNA yielded D and trimming. In all, the sample holds about half a million clones, and approximately 80% of those were seen once. The ten top clones hold around 13% of the sample.

Concerning this clone: Its target antigen remains unknown. Per-nucleotide qualities are absent, and no much larger clonotype sits a single base away. This sample includes further DNA sequences coding for the same CDR3.

Donors were healthy HIV-negative adults with no recently reported acute infections or vaccinations. Only Caucasian adults living in Nashville, Tennessee, USA were represented among the donors. For unsorted samples, 80 million to 100 million PBMCs were counted, and genomic DNA was extracted using the QIAamp DNA Blood Mini kit. After blood collection by leukapheresis, PBMCs were isolated using Ficoll-Histopaque density gradient centrifugation and then cryopreserved in the vapor phase of liquid nitrogen. The full study reports these points: Only blood was sampled, and tissue TCR repertoires likely differ from those in blood. Pairwise subsampling led to the expectation that sequencing depth would affect the degree of clonotype sharing among donors. Because the study included a small number of donors, the genetic and exposure-history diversity represented was limited.

Material for sequencing was PBMCs. The receptor was derived from a woman in her thirties or forties in good health. Some clones in this sample may be carry-over from other donors' samples.

The base sequence is TGTGCCAGCAGTATGGGGGGTTGGACCCAGTACTTC. The translation is CASSMGGWTQYF. The chain joins TRBV28 to TRBJ2-5; the D region possibly corresponds to TRBD2 (6 bases align). V gives up 5 bases and J gives up 7 bases, and the segment between their germline ends measures 11 bases. For CDR1 and CDR2, the germline V gene lists MDHEN and SYDVKM. Including cysteine and phenylalanine, the CDR3 has 12 amino acids. CDR3 DNA only is kept here, 36 bases in frame from base 1.